Below are 30 T cell receptor beta chains sequenced from a single sample in a study of blood T cell repertoires in COVID-19. Clones were read by immunoSEQ multiplex PCR, and TCRdb kept only the in-frame ones, dropping some. This sample has 130,000 or so clones, with around 85% found just once. Material for sequencing was peripheral blood. These receptors all stem from a woman older than 75 with acute or convalescent COVID-19.

This chain uses TRBV3-1 (or the pseudogene TRBV3-2) with TRBJ1-2; possible D gene TRBD1, 6 bases. The CDR3 sequence is 14 residues long. V was cut by 1 base and J by 6 bases, with 12 bases left in between. Germline CDR1 LGHDT, CDR2 YNNKEL (reference sequence). The CDR3 here is CASSQASGVDGYTF. CDR3 in DNA: TGTGCCAGCAGCCAAGCCTCAGGGGTGGATGGCTACACCTTC.

J is TRBJ1-2 and V is TRBV19; D gene unclear. Trimming pared 7 bases from V and 4 bases from J, leaving 22 bases between. CDR1 is LNHDA, CDR2 SQIVND, per germline (reference sequence). This CDR3 is built from 16 residues. The DNA for the CDR3 is TGTGCCAGTACCCAAATTCTCCGGACTGGAGTCTATGGCTACACCTTC. It codes for CASTQILRTGVYGYTF.

This chain uses TRBV6-5 with TRBJ2-7, with 7 bases lining up with TRBD1. CDR3 length equals 14 residues. With V trimmed by 6 bases and J by 5 bases, 10 bases remained unmatched. CDR1 and CDR2 from the germline V gene are MNHEY and SVGAGI. The CDR3 is CASSLQGPRHEQYF. The CDR3 region has the DNA TGTGCCAGCAGCCTACAGGGGCCGCGGCACGAGCAGTACTTC.

CDR3 residues: CASSLRTGEGYEQYF. As DNA, the CDR3 is TGTGCCAGCAGCCTGAGGACAGGGGAAGGTTACGAGCAGTACTTC. The genes are TRBV4-2 and TRBJ2-7; 9 bases match TRBD1. Trimming cost V 4 bases and J 4 bases; bases outside gene matches: 8. The germline V gene has CDR1 LGHNA and CDR2 YNFKEQ. The length of the CDR3 is 15 residues.

The V call is TRBV10-3, the J call TRBJ2-1, with D tentatively TRBD1 (5 bases). Trimming cost V 6 bases and J 0 bases, with 15 bases left between them. In germline, CDR1 is ENHRY, CDR2 SYGVKD. The CDR3 is made up of 16 amino acids. CDR3: CAISRLGASSYNEQFF. In DNA, the CDR3 is TGTGCCATCAGCAGGTTAGGGGCGAGCTCCTACAATGAGCAGTTCTTC.

As DNA, the CDR3 is TGTGCCAGCAGTTACGGGGGGGGCGGAGGCTACGAGCAGTACTTC. As protein: CASSYGGGGGYEQYF. This rearrangement joins TRBV6-5 to TRBJ2-7; a possible D gene is TRBD2 (7 bases). The CDR3 spans 15 residues. V was pared by 2 bases and J by 3 bases, with 14 bases between. Looked up from germline, CDR1 is MNHEY and CDR2 is SVGAGI.

CDR3 in DNA: TGTGCCAGCAGCGAAACGGACAGCTATGGCTACACCTTC. Protein: CASSETDSYGYTF. This chain links TRBV7-3 with TRBJ1-2; a possible D gene is TRBD1 (6 bases). This CDR3 has 13 amino acids. V was pared by 5 bases and J by 4 bases, with 11 bases between. CDR1 SGHTA and CDR2 FQGTGA come from the germline V gene.

CDR3 DNA sequence: TGTGCCAGCTCATCGGACAGGCTTGATGAAAAACTGTTTTTT. Its protein is CASSSDRLDEKLFF. The chain has TRBV18 and TRBJ1-4; the match to TRBD1 covers 7 bases. Trimming removed 5 bases from V and 6 bases from J; junction bases left unmatched: 6. CDR3 length equals 14 residues. CDR1 is KGHSH, CDR2 LQKENI, per germline.

The chain uses TRBV7-9 and TRBJ1-1; D unresolved. Germline V lookup: CDR1 SEHNR, CDR2 FQNEAQ (reference sequence). Trimming shortened V by 5 bases and J by 8 bases, and 12 bases separated the two germline ends. The CDR3 covers 12 residues. In nucleotides, the CDR3 is TGTGCCAGCAGCCCGGGGTTTTGGGAAGCTTTCTTT. It translates to CASSPGFWEAFF.

The rearrangement uses TRBV3-1 (or the pseudogene TRBV3-2) and TRBJ1-6, with 7 positions matching TRBD1. Germline V gene lookup returns CDR1 LGHDT and CDR2 YNNKEL (reference sequence). Trimming cost V 4 bases and J 3 bases; bases outside gene matches: 3. This CDR3 has 15 amino acids. CDR3 nucleotide sequence: TGTGCCAGCAGCCTCGGGACAGTCTATAATTCACCCCTCCACTTT. As protein: CASSLGTVYNSPLHF.

The V and J genes are TRBV18 and TRBJ2-3; D is undetermined. CDR1 and CDR2 from the germline V gene are KGHSH and LQKENI. The CDR3 is made up of 16 amino acids. The V end was cut by 1 base, the J end by 0 bases, with 11 bases between. The CDR3 DNA is TGTGCCAGCTCACCACTTCAGCGCCCTAGCACAGATACGCAGTATTTT. It translates to CASSPLQRPSTDTQYF.

This clone was seen just once. The J gene is TRBJ2-7, the V gene TRBV2; D gene uncertain. Per the germline V gene, CDR1 is SNHLY and CDR2 is FYNNEI. The CDR3 has 13 residues. V lost 2 bases and J 4 bases, leaving 9 bases between the germline ends. The CDR3 sequence: CASSENTPYEQYF. The CDR3 bases are TGTGCCAGCAGTGAAAACACACCGTACGAGCAGTACTTC. The entire variable domain, with the rest obtained from reference TRBV2 and TRBJ2-7, is as follows: EPEVTQTPSHQVTQMGQEVILRCVPISNHLYFYWYRQILGQKVEFLVSFYNNEISEKSEIFDDQFSVERPDGSNFTLKIRSTKLEDSAMYFCASSENTPYEQYFGPGTRLTVT.

The chain recombines TRBV10-3 with TRBJ1-4, with D hard to call. Germline CDR1 and CDR2: ENHRY and SYGVKD. With 2 bases removed from V and 7 bases from J, the gap between germline ends came to 14 bases. CDR3 length: 15 residues. The CDR3 region is CAISEVYGISEKLFF. CDR3 sequence (DNA): TGTGCCATCAGTGAGGTATACGGTATTAGTGAAAAACTGTTTTTT.

The gene calls are TRBV24-1 and TRBJ1-5; the match to TRBD1 covers 7 bases. The CDR3 covers 14 residues. Trimming at V came to 9 bases and at J to 5 bases, leaving 9 bases not matched to a gene. Looked up from germline, CDR1 is KGHDR and CDR2 is SFDVKD. CDR3 nucleotides: TGTGCCACCTCGGAGGGGGCGCAGGATCAGCCCCAGCATTTT. Translated, it gives CATSEGAQDQPQHF.

In its sample, this clone was seen once. The chain couples TRBV5-5 to TRBJ2-7; 10 nucleotides agree with TRBD1. This CDR3 has 15 amino acids. In germline, CDR1 is SGHKS, CDR2 YYEKEE (reference sequence). V shed 4 bases and J 2 bases; nucleotides not matched to a gene: 6. The CDR3 loop is CASSGTGAQAYEQYF. CDR3 nucleotide sequence: TGTGCCAGCAGCGGGACAGGGGCCCAGGCCTACGAGCAGTACTTC.

The V gene is TRBV7-2, the J gene TRBJ2-7; possibly TRBD2 for D (6 bases). This CDR3 spans 14 amino acids. Germline CDR1 and CDR2: SGHTA and FQGNSA. V was cut by 5 bases and J by 2 bases, with 13 bases left in between. CDR3 sequence reads: CASSTGLTTYEQYF. CDR3 sequence (DNA): TGTGCCAGCAGCACGGGACTGACAACCTACGAGCAGTACTTC.

The chain employs TRBV7-2 and TRBJ2-5; D ambiguous. CDR3 length equals 13 residues. CDR1 and CDR2 (germline): SGHTA, FQGNSA. The ends were cut back, 5 bases at V and 1 base at J, with 8 bases in the middle. DNA for the CDR3: TGTGCCAGCAGCCCTCAGGTCCAAGAGACCCAGTACTTC. Protein: CASSPQVQETQYF.

V usage is TRBV29-1 and J usage is TRBJ2-3; 11 positions match TRBD2. With V trimmed by 6 bases and J by 2 bases, 10 bases remained unmatched. Germline CDR1 reads SQVTM; CDR2 reads ANQGSEA. The CDR3 runs to 16 residues. CDR3 sequence (DNA): TGCAGCGTGGGGAGACTAGCGGGGTCCCCCACAGATACGCAGTATTTT. Amino acid sequence: CSVGRLAGSPTDTQYF.

The chain couples TRBV11-2 to TRBJ2-7, with D possibly matching TRBD1 (6 bases). V was cut by 0 bases and J by 0 bases, with 15 bases left in between. The CDR3 contains 17 residues. Germline V gives CDR1 SGHAT, CDR2 FQNNGV. The CDR3 DNA sequence: TGTGCCAGCAGCTTAGATCGGGGTTACAGGGACTCCTACGAGCAGTACTTC. As protein: CASSLDRGYRDSYEQYF. Complete variable domain (other parts from reference TRBV11-2 and TRBJ2-7): EAGVAQSPRYKIIEKRQSVAFWCNPISGHATLYWYQQILGQGPKLLIQFQNNGVVDDSQLPKDRFSAERLKGVDSTLKIQPAKLEDSAVYLCASSLDRGYRDSYEQYFGPGTRLTVT.

This clone occurred a few times. The gene calls are TRBV9 and TRBJ2-2; 9 bases line up with TRBD2. V lost 0 bases, J lost 7 bases, and 7 bases stayed unmatched. There are 16 residues in the CDR3. Germline CDR1 reads SGDLS; CDR2 reads YYNGEE. CDR3 bases: TGTGCCAGCAGCGTAGTGGCTAGCGGGGACGGCGGGGAGCTGTTTTTT. Amino acids: CASSVVASGDGGELFF.

A note on this clone: An end of the junction does not agree with germline; a read error may underlie this. V and J are TRBV13 and TRBJ1-3, with D unclear. The CDR3 extends over 16 amino acids. The germline V gene encodes CDR1 PRHDT and CDR2 FYEKMQ (reference sequence). For the CDR3, the DNA is TGTGCCAGCAGCCTAGGGTCCCTGCGCTCTGGAAACACCATATATTTT. Its translation: CASSLGSLRSGNTIYF.

V gene TRBV3-1 (or the pseudogene TRBV3-2) combines with J gene TRBJ2-1, with 11 bases matching TRBD2. Germline V lookup: CDR1 LGHDT, CDR2 YNNKEL (reference sequence). The junction had 5 bases not matched to a gene; V was cut back by 3 bases and J by 4 bases. This CDR3 contains 16 residues. For the CDR3, the DNA is TGTGCCAGCAGCCACCTAGCGGGGGGAAAGTACAATGAGCAGTTCTTC. Its translation is CASSHLAGGKYNEQFF.

V is TRBV28 and J is TRBJ1-4; D unclear. Trimming removed 5 bases from V and 12 bases from J, with 13 bases in between. Germline values: CDR1 MDHEN, CDR2 SYDVKM. This CDR3 is 12 amino acids long. CDR3 nucleotides: TGTGCCAGCAGTCTCTCCGACCGGGAACTGTTTTTT. Amino acid sequence: CASSLSDRELFF.

The chain carries TRBV6-5 and TRBJ1-1; 8 nucleotides align to TRBD1. Trimming at V came to 4 bases and at J to 3 bases, leaving 10 bases not matched to a gene. Per the germline V gene, CDR1 is MNHEY and CDR2 is SVGAGI. The CDR3 extends over 16 amino acids. The chain's CDR3 is CASSSRARQGYTEAFF. The CDR3 DNA follows: TGTGCCAGCAGTTCCAGGGCCCGACAGGGGTACACTGAAGCTTTCTTT.

This chain joins TRBV6-2 or TRBV6-3 and TRBJ1-4; no clear D. Deletions cut 5 bases from V and 8 bases from J, with 18 bases between. Germline assignment: CDR1 MNHEY and CDR2 SVGEGT. The CDR3 is 15 residues long. This chain's CDR3 is CASSRASRGREKLFF. The CDR3 nucleotides are TGTGCCAGCAGTAGAGCCTCCCGGGGAAGAGAAAAACTGTTTTTT.

J is TRBJ2-1 and V is TRBV6-5; 8 bases are a match to TRBD2. Germline V gene sequence: CDR1 MNHEY, CDR2 SVGAGI. V lost 6 bases and J lost 6; bases outside the gene matches: 7. The CDR3 contains 14 residues. CDR3 in amino acids: CASRGLDLSNEQFF. The CDR3 region has the DNA TGTGCCAGCAGGGGACTAGATTTATCCAATGAGCAGTTCTTC.

The V gene is TRBV9, the J gene TRBJ1-4; tentative D call: TRBD1 (5 bases). Germline-derived CDR1 and CDR2 are SGDLS and YYNGEE. V lost 0 bases to trimming and J lost 3 bases, with 12 bases between them. The CDR3 consists of 16 residues. Here the CDR3 DNA reads TGTGCCAGCAGCGTAGGAAGGGGTCCCTCTAATGAAAAACTGTTTTTT. This gives the protein CASSVGRGPSNEKLFF.

This rearrangement joins TRBV5-6 to TRBJ2-1; TRBD2 might be the D (6 bases). Germline CDR1 reads SGHDT; CDR2 reads YYEEEE. Between the trimmed V and J ends, which lost 1 base and 2 bases, there was a span of 13 bases. The CDR3 loop spans 16 amino acids. The CDR3 loop reads CASSLTGDSAYNEQFF. CDR3 coding DNA: TGTGCCAGCAGCTTGACCGGGGACTCGGCCTACAATGAGCAGTTCTTC.

The J gene is TRBJ1-2, the V gene TRBV5-5, with 7 bases matching TRBD1. The germline CDR1 and CDR2 sequences are SGHKS and YYEKEE (reference sequence). The ends lost 0 bases at V and 4 bases at J; junction bases unmatched: 3. This CDR3 has 14 amino acids. The DNA for the CDR3 is TGTGCCAGCAGCTTGGACAGGGGCGGCTATGGCTACACCTTC. It codes for CASSLDRGGYGYTF.

The J gene is TRBJ2-7, the V gene TRBV5-1; the match to TRBD1 covers 10 bases. Germline V CDR1 and CDR2: SGHRS, YFSETQ. The ends lost 4 bases at V and 3 bases at J; junction bases unmatched: 13. CDR3 size: 17 residues. CDR3 residues: CASSPFNLGTGVYEQYF. In nucleotides, the CDR3 is TGCGCCAGCAGCCCCTTTAACTTAGGGACAGGGGTCTACGAGCAGTACTTC.